Shown below are 14 T cell receptor beta chains from a single sample sequenced in a study of blood T cell repertoires in COVID-19. The table came from immunoSEQ multiplex PCR; TCRdb's copy has only in-frame clones and leaves some out. The sample holds 70,000 to 100,000 clones, 87% seen once. Sequencing input: peripheral blood. The receptor source for this set is a woman between 55 and 75 years old with COVID-19, enrolled during active disease.

V gene TRBV7-6 combines with J gene TRBJ2-7; 8 bases agree with TRBD1. CDR1 SGHVS and CDR2 FNYEAQ come from the germline V gene. After removal of 5 bases from V and 5 bases from J, the junction contained 5 bases not matched to a gene. The CDR3 runs 13 residues. DNA for the CDR3: TGTGCCAGCAGCCTGGGACAGGAGAACGAGCAGTACTTC. It yields the protein CASSLGQENEQYF.

This clone was recorded once. This chain joins TRBV5-1 and TRBJ1-2; 7 positions match TRBD1. The CDR3 runs to 13 residues. Germline V gene data show CDR1 as SGHRS and CDR2 as YFSETQ. V was pared by 4 bases and J by 8 bases, with 8 bases of the junction left unmatched. CDR3 loop: CASSNITGVGYTF. The CDR3 DNA reads as TGCGCCAGCAGCAATATAACAGGGGTGGGCTACACCTTC.

The chain employs TRBV3-1 (or the pseudogene TRBV3-2) and TRBJ2-2; no firm D call. This CDR3 has 14 amino acids. Germline-derived CDR1 and CDR2 are LGHDT and YNNKEL (reference sequence). V lost 1 base, J lost 6 bases, and 9 bases lay in between. Here the CDR3 reads CASSQAFNAGELFF. The CDR3 DNA reads TGTGCCAGCAGCCAAGCCTTTAATGCCGGGGAGCTGTTTTTT.

The DNA for the CDR3 is TGTGCCAGCCGCAAAGTAGCGAACACTGAAGCTTTCTTT. Its protein product is CASRKVANTEAFF. The V gene is TRBV9, the J gene TRBJ1-1; D not certain. The length of the CDR3 is 13 residues. The germline V gene has CDR1 SGDLS and CDR2 YYNGEE. V lost 7 bases, J lost 1 base, and 11 bases lay in between.

The J gene is TRBJ1-6, the V gene TRBV2; a weak D match, TRBD1 (5 bases). Germline CDR1 reads SNHLY; CDR2 reads FYNNEI. The CDR3 runs to 13 residues. The V and J ends lost 5 bases and 7 bases respectively, with 9 bases between them. CDR3 coding DNA: TGTGCCAGCAGTTTACAGGAAAATTCACCCCTCCACTTT. Its protein product is CASSLQENSPLHF. The full variable domain, rest sourced from reference TRBV2 and TRBJ1-6, is EPEVTQTPSHQVTQMGQEVILRCVPISNHLYFYWYRQILGQKVEFLVSFYNNEISEKSEIFDDQFSVERPDGSNFTLKIRSTKLEDSAMYFCASSLQENSPLHFGNGTRLTVT.

This clone has only one observation. This chain joins TRBV10-3 and TRBJ1-1, with TRBD1 matching 10 bases. CDR1 and CDR2 (germline): ENHRY, SYGVKD. CDR3 length: 14 amino acids. With V trimmed by 4 bases and J by 2 bases, 1 base remained unmatched. CDR3 bases: TGTGCCATCAGTGGGGACAGGGGAAACACTGAAGCTTTCTTT. Protein: CAISGDRGNTEAFF.

This chain uses TRBV9 with TRBJ2-1, with 11 bases aligning to TRBD1. The CDR3 length is 16 residues. CDR1 is SGDLS, CDR2 YYNGEE, per germline. V lost 4 bases to trimming and J lost 3 bases; unmatched junction nucleotides: 6. CDR3 in DNA: TGTGCCAGCAGCCCCCGGGACAGGGGGATCTACAATGAGCAGTTCTTC. Protein: CASSPRDRGIYNEQFF.

This sequence joins TRBV9 and TRBJ2-2, with D possibly TRBD1 on 6 matching bases. The germline V and J ends were trimmed by 1 base and 2 bases, with 12 bases remaining between them. The CDR3 spans 16 residues. Germline CDR1 is SGDLS and CDR2 is YYNGEE. CDR3 loop: CASSVLRTANTGELFF. Written as DNA, the CDR3 is TGTGCCAGCAGCGTATTAAGGACAGCCAACACCGGGGAGCTGTTTTTT.

This chain uses TRBV9 with TRBJ1-6; 7 bases line up with TRBD1. Germline CDR1 SGDLS, CDR2 YYNGEE. The CDR3 covers 17 residues. With 4 bases clipped from V and 0 bases from J, the junction kept 7 bases outside the gene matches. CDR3 sequence reads: CASSQGQASSYNSPLHF. Written as DNA, the CDR3 is TGTGCCAGCAGCCAAGGACAGGCCAGCTCCTATAATTCACCCCTCCACTTT.

Written as DNA, the CDR3 is TGTGCCTGGAGTACTGGGCAGAAGTACCAAGAGACCCAGTACTTC. The encoded protein is CAWSTGQKYQETQYF. This chain links TRBV30 with TRBJ2-5; D gene uncertain. The CDR3 length is 15 residues. The V end lost 2 bases, the J end lost 0 bases, and 13 bases lay between the germline ends. Germline CDR1 is GTSNPN and CDR2 is SVGIG (reference sequence).

This rearrangement joins TRBV10-2 to TRBJ1-4; 10 nucleotides agree with TRBD1. The CDR3 is 14 amino acids. CDR1 and CDR2 from the germline V gene are WSHSY and SAAADI. The trim removed 6 bases at V and 7 bases at J, leaving 5 bases unmatched. The CDR3, as DNA: TGCGCCAGCAGCGACAGGGGGCTACCTGAAAAACTGTTTTTT. Protein: CASSDRGLPEKLFF.

The chain employs TRBV27 and TRBJ1-2; 7 bases line up with TRBD1. The J segment lost 5 bases and the V segment lost 6 bases, leaving 6 bases of the junction unmatched. The CDR3 is 13 residues long. Germline loops: CDR1 MNHEY, CDR2 SMNVEV (reference sequence). The CDR3: CASSIRQGYGYTF. As DNA, the CDR3 is TGTGCCAGCAGCATTCGACAGGGTTATGGCTACACCTTC.

The chain couples TRBV28 to TRBJ1-5; D is undetermined. Germline V gives CDR1 MDHEN, CDR2 SYDVKM. Trimming took off 7 bases at V and 4 bases at J, with 14 bases between the two ends. The CDR3 has 14 amino acids. This CDR3 is CASTSPGWNQPQHF. CDR3 in DNA: TGTGCCAGCACCTCCCCAGGATGGAATCAGCCCCAGCATTTT.

This chain's CDR3 is CASSLDSSEQFF. The CDR3, as DNA: TGTGCCAGCAGCTTAGATAGTAGTGAGCAGTTCTTC. J is TRBJ2-1 and V is TRBV11-2; no firm D call. Trimming took 0 bases from V and 9 from J, leaving 6 bases between them. CDR3 length equals 12 residues. The V gene's germline CDR1 is SGHAT and CDR2 FQNNGV.